A single sample is the source of the 10 T cell receptor beta chains below, sequenced in a study of vaccination effects on CD4 cells after COVID-19. Expansion with viral peptide pools was applied to antigen-specific CD4+ T cells by the ViraFEST assay prior to sequencing. Subsequent to a culture period of 10 to 11 days, CD4+ T cells were isolated. Vaccination of participants consisted of two doses of either the BNT162b2 or mRNA-1273 vaccine. No cognate antigen is known for these TCRs. Only in-frame clones appear in the TCRdb table, and some are missing; sequencing was by immunoSEQ multiplex PCR. The sample has 65,000 to 70,000 clones; around four fifths are singletons. Material: CD4+ T cells from PBMCs cultured with HCoV-OC43 spike peptides, obtained after COVID-19 vaccination. The subset here: HCoV-OC43 spike overlapping peptide pool stimulation. These receptors were obtained from a human donor who received a COVID-19 vaccine.

The rearrangement uses TRBV24-1 and TRBJ1-2; D is perhaps TRBD1 (5 bases). CDR3 length: 14 residues. The V gene lost 11 bases and the J gene lost 1 base, with 16 bases spanning the gap. Per the germline V gene, CDR1 is KGHDR and CDR2 is SFDVKD. The DNA for the CDR3 is TGTGCCATCTCGGGGACTGGGGGTAACTATGGCTACACCTTC. It encodes CAISGTGGNYGYTF.

The chain employs TRBV6-5 and TRBJ1-4; no reliable D call. Trimming cost V 2 bases and J 10 bases, with 11 bases left between them. Germline V lookup: CDR1 MNHEY, CDR2 SVGAGI. This CDR3 has 13 residues. DNA of the CDR3: TGTGCCAGCAGTTACGTCCGTTACGGAAAACTGTTTTTT. Amino acids: CASSYVRYGKLFF.

The chain carries TRBV7-3 and TRBJ1-1; 7 bases align to TRBD1. The CDR3 sequence is 15 residues long. V dropped 2 bases and J dropped 5; count of bases not matched to a gene: 8. Per germline, CDR1 SGHTA and CDR2 FQGTGA. This chain's CDR3 is CASSLVAGGRTEAFF. CDR3 DNA sequence: TGTGCCAGCAGCTTAGTGGCAGGGGGACGTACTGAAGCTTTCTTT.

The chain combines TRBV2 with TRBJ1-2, with D unresolved. The CDR3 is 17 amino acids. V lost 6 bases and J 7 bases, leaving 27 bases between the germline ends. Per the germline V gene, CDR1 is SNHLY and CDR2 is FYNNEI. Here the CDR3 DNA reads TGTGCCAGCAGACGGGGTCCTAGTACTTGGGAAAAGGTTGGCTACACCTTC. It codes for CASRRGPSTWEKVGYTF.

J is TRBJ1-3 and V is TRBV5-1, with TRBD1 matching over 9 bases. The V and J ends lost 0 bases and 4 bases, in that order; junction bases with no gene match: 5. The germline V gene has CDR1 SGHRS and CDR2 YFSETQ. The length of the CDR3 is 16 residues. CDR3 amino acids: CASSLVYRGLGNTIYF. The CDR3 DNA is TGCGCCAGCAGCTTGGTTTACAGGGGGCTGGGAAACACCATATATTTT.

The chain employs TRBV7-9 and TRBJ2-6; D unclear. The CDR3 contains 17 residues. The germline V and J ends were trimmed by 2 bases and 0 bases, with 11 bases remaining between them. In germline, CDR1 is SEHNR, CDR2 FQNEAQ (reference sequence). The CDR3 DNA reads as TGTGCCAGCAGCTTATTTGGCCAGTACTCTGGGGCCAACGTCCTGACTTTC. It specifies CASSLFGQYSGANVLTF.

This clone has just a few counts. V and J are TRBV6-1 and TRBJ1-2; no clear D. Deletions cut 3 bases from V and 5 bases from J, with 10 bases between. CDR1 is MNHNS and CDR2 is SASEGT in the germline V gene. The CDR3 runs 13 residues. CDR3 nucleotides: TGTGCCAGCAGTGAGGTGGTGGGATATGGCTACACCTTC. It translates to CASSEVVGYGYTF.

The gene calls are TRBV9 and TRBJ2-3; D is ambiguous. From germline, CDR1 is SGDLS and CDR2 YYNGEE. The CDR3 extends over 14 amino acids. Between the trimmed V and J ends, which lost 2 bases and 3 bases, there was a span of 10 bases. In DNA form, the CDR3 reads TGTGCCAGCAGCGTTCCGGCAGAAACAGATACGCAGTATTTT. This codes for CASSVPAETDTQYF.

This chain links TRBV27 with TRBJ1-5; D gene unclear. Germline-derived CDR1 and CDR2 are MNHEY and SMNVEV (reference sequence). V gave up 3 bases and J gave up 6 bases, with 12 bases separating them. The CDR3 loop spans 14 amino acids. The CDR3 loop is CASSLFSGIQPQHF. DNA of the CDR3: TGTGCCAGCAGTTTGTTCTCCGGGATTCAGCCCCAGCATTTT.

The CDR3 DNA sequence: TGTGCCAGCTCACCAACGTGGGGTGGGGAGACCCAGTACTTC. Its protein product is CASSPTWGGETQYF. The chain joins TRBV18 to TRBJ2-5; D is undetermined. Germline V CDR1 and CDR2: KGHSH, LQKENI. V lost 2 bases and J 5 bases, leaving 12 bases between the germline ends. This CDR3 spans 14 amino acids.